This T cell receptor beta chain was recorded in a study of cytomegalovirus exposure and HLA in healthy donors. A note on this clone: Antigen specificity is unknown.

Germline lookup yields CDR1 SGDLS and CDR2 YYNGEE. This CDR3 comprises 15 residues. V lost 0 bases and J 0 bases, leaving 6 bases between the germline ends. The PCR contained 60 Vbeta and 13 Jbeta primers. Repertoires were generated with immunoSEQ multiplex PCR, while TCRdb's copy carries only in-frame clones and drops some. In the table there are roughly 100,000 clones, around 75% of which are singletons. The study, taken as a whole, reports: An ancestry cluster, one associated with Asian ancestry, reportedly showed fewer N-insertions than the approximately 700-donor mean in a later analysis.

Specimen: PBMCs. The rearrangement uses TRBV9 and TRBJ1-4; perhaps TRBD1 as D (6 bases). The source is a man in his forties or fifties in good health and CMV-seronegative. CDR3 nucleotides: TGTGCCAGCAGCGTAGGGACAGCAACTAATGAAAAACTGTTTTTT. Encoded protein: CASSVGTATNEKLFF.